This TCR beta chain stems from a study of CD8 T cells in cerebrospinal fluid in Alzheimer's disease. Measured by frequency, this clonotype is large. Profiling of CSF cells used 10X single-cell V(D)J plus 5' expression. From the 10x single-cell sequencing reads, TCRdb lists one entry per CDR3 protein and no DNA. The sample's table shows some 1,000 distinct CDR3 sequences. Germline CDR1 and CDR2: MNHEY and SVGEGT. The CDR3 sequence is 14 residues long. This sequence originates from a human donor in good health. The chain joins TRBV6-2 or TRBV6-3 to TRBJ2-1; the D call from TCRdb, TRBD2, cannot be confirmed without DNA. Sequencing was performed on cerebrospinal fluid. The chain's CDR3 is CASSYSGGANEQFF.